This T cell receptor (beta chain) stems from a study of CD8 T cells in Susac syndrome. CDR3 size: 17 residues. J gave up 8 bases and V 5 bases, and 13 bases lay outside the gene matches. The germline V gene has CDR1 DFQATT and CDR2 SNEGSKA (reference sequence). An amount of RNA that ranged from roughly 0.5 to 1 ug was reverse transcribed with random hexamers. Amplification of TCR beta CDR3 was carried out by immunoSEQ multiplex PCR, which covered 54 Vbeta and 13 Jbeta segments. Each CDR3 protein gets one entry after TCRdb re-called the immunoSEQ multiplex PCR reads with MiXCR. The sample includes about 200,000 distinct CDR3 sequences, about 95% of them seen just once. The authors sequenced TCR beta from blood CD8+ and CD4+ T cells. The multiple sclerosis controls comprised treatment-naive patients whose relapsing-remitting disease was stable or active. The TEMRA cells underwent FACS enrichment, while the CD8+ and CD4+ T cells underwent negative isolation.

Sequenced input: CD4+ T cells from PBMCs. The sequence came from a human donor with multiple sclerosis. The chain links TRBV20-1 to TRBJ2-1; 15 bases fit TRBD2. DNA of the CDR3: TGCAGTGCTCCCGGAACTTGGACTAGCGGGGGGGCAGATGAGCAGTTCTTC. Its translation is CSAPGTWTSGGADEQFF.